This entry is about one T cell receptor beta chain. Antigen unknown. The CDR3 sequence is 13 residues long. The germline gives CDR1 SGHVS, CDR2 FNYEAQ. Trimming removed 3 bases at V and 5 bases at J, with 8 bases between. The donors were members of the validation cohort comprising over 90 subjects, separate from the roughly 670-subject first cohort. This sample is drawn from a study of cytomegalovirus exposure and HLA in healthy donors. Notes on the study in general: There were over 150 TCR beta chains listed as cytomegalovirus-associated.

Profiling relied on immunoSEQ multiplex PCR, and the TCRdb table lists in-frame clones only, not all of them. The sample carries 250,000 to 300,000 clones, 85% to 90% recorded once. Sample: PBMCs. This receptor was identified in a woman between 18 and 30 years old in good health and CMV-seronegative. This rearrangement joins TRBV7-6 to TRBJ2-1; a weak D match, TRBD1 (5 bases). In DNA form, the CDR3 reads TGTGCCAGCAGCTTCACAGGAAACAATGAGCAGTTCTTC. It encodes CASSFTGNNEQFF.